This entry describes one TCR beta chain. This clonotype has a count of ten or more. Its antigen target is currently unknown. There are no base qualities to consult, and no much larger clone falls within one base. V is pruned by 1 base and J by 5 bases, leaving 5 bases of the junction without a gene match. Inclusive of the bounding cysteine and phenylalanine, the CDR3 is 14 residues long. Just CDR3 DNA is preserved here, 42 bases in frame from base 1. The germline V gene gives CDR1 as SGHRS and CDR2 as YFSETQ. Donors were roughly 40 systemically healthy Caucasian individuals from Russia aged roughly 6 to 90 years. Each donor gave 8.5 to 10 milliliters of peripheral blood, collected into EDTA-treated Vacutainer tubes. Ficoll-Paque density-gradient centrifugation was used to isolate PBMCs, with at least 7 million per sample. Trizol reagent was used to extract total RNA from PBMCs, with at least 5.5 micrograms per sample. For every donor, flow cytometry on a PBMC aliquot measured the percentage of naive CD45RAhigh/CD27high T cells.

The data were taken from a study of blood T cells in healthy people across ages (dated by TCRdb to the mid-2010s). Background on the whole study: In model experiments, template switching captured about one uniquely barcoded TCR beta cDNA molecule for every two T cells. Using deep sequencing normalized with unique cDNA molecular identifiers, the study measured how TCR beta repertoire diversity changes with age. Four age groups were formed from the donors: young (average 16 years), middle-aged (around 41), aged (roughly 59) and long-lived (about 75). To avoid experimental bias, donors of different ages were spread randomly across the sequencing lanes. Two additional independent replicas of 1 million unique cDNA reads from the same blood draw were analyzed for two donors (one aged 18 to 30 and one aged 80 or older).

Library generation was performed with 5' RACE. The sequencer was an Illumina HiSeq 2500. A second PCR of roughly 6 to 12 cycles was performed with a sample-barcoded 5' primer and a J-beta primer mix. A template-switch 5' adaptor carrying 12 random nucleotides introduced a unique molecular identifier onto each TCR beta cDNA molecule. Each sample yielded at least 3 million CDR3-containing paired-end reads. All of the RNA was converted into first-strand cDNA using the Mint cDNA synthesis kit, with a TRBC-specific oligonucleotide serving as the primer. After uracil-DNA glycosylase treatment, a first 18-cycle PCR used universal primers M1SS and BC2_uni_R on all cDNA. In the paper's pipeline: Each sample was normalized by randomly selecting 1 million high-quality reads, each carrying a distinct molecular identifier. Reads sharing molecular identifiers were discarded rather than binned into consensus sequences. MiTCR, set to a Q25 quality threshold and the strictest error-elimination algorithm, was used for CDR3 identification, clonotype clustering and error correction. A nonparametric unseen species model with Euler transformation was used to estimate lower-bound total TCR beta diversity. TCRdb reprocessing: public reads trimmed at Q25 with fastp, clones called with MiXCR, in-frame beta chains kept. Merged by CDR3 protein, the rows form single entries marked with the most common genes and DNA. The V and J calls reflect TCRdb's pipeline rather than the authors' work. Counted in this sample were about 1 million distinct CDR3 sequences; 40% to 45% of them appeared once. Of the sample, approximately 20% falls within the top ten clones.

The study at large found these results: As age increased, observed TCR beta diversity per million T cells dropped in a roughly linear way, and a significant reduction was already evident by age 40. Compared with the aged group, the long-lived group had more naive CD4+ T cells, fewer expanded clones and increased TCR diversity, suggesting age selection. Bulk unsorted PBMC profiling prevented conclusive comparison of naive and antigen-experienced compartments. Observed TCR beta diversity correlated strongly with the percentage of naive T cells measured by flow cytometry. Estimates of total diversity based on one million sequenced T cells were regarded as lower bounds and as underestimates. Because the CMV infection status of the donors was unknown, age-related changes in expanded clonotypes may potentially have been confounded.

The chain is encoded by TRBV5-1 joined to TRBJ2-5, with 7 central nucleotides matching TRBD2. This receptor was obtained from a woman aged 55-69 years in good health. Sequenced material: blood. The CDR3: CASSLSGMGETQYF. The DNA is as follows: TGCGCCAGCAGCTTGAGCGGGATGGGCGAGACCCAGTACTTC.